This TCR beta chain is drawn from a study of shared clonotypes between healthy human individuals. Broader study findings: Several donors had 5% to 6.5% of their naive CD4 clonotypes in common.

Assay used: immunoSEQ multiplex PCR; TCRdb lists only in-frame clones, some missing. The sample holds over a million clones; 95% to 97% are singletons and the top ten take approximately 1.2%. Concerning this clone: Its antigen is currently unknown.

The sequencing input was naive CD4+ T cells sorted from blood. Noted subset: CD45RA+ positively selected. The receptor was derived from a man aged 25 to 40 in good health.

CDR3 residues: CASSPPGGRRYEKLFF. In nucleotides, the CDR3 is TGTGCCAGCAGCCCGCCGGGGGGCAGGCGGTATGAAAAACTGTTTTTT. The V and J genes are TRBV7-9 and TRBJ1-4, with D perhaps matching TRBD1 (6 bases). The CDR3 spans 16 residues. V lost 5 bases to trimming and J lost 6 bases, with 19 bases between them. The germline V gene has CDR1 SEHNR and CDR2 FQNEAQ (reference sequence).